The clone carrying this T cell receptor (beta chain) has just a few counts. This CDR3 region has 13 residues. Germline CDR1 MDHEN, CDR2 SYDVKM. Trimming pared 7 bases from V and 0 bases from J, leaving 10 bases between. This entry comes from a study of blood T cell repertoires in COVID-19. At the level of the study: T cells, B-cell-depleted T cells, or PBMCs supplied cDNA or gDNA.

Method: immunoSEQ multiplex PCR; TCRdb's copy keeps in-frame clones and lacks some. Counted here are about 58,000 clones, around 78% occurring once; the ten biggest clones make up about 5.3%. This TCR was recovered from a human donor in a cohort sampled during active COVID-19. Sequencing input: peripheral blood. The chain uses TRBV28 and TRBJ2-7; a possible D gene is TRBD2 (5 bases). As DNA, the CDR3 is TGTGCCAGCATCTCAGGAGGCTCCTACGAGCAGTACTTC. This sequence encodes CASISGGSYEQYF.